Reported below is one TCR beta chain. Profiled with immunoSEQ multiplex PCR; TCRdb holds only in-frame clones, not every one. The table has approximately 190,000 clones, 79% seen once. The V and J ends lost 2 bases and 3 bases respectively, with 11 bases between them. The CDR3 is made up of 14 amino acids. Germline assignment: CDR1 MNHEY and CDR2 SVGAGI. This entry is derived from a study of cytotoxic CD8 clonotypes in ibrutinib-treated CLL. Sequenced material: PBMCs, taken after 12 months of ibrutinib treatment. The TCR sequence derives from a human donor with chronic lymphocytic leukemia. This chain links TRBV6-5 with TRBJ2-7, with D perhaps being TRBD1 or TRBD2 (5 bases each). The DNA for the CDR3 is TGTGCCAGCAGTTACACGGGACGGCACTACGAGCAGTACTTC. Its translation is CASSYTGRHYEQYF.